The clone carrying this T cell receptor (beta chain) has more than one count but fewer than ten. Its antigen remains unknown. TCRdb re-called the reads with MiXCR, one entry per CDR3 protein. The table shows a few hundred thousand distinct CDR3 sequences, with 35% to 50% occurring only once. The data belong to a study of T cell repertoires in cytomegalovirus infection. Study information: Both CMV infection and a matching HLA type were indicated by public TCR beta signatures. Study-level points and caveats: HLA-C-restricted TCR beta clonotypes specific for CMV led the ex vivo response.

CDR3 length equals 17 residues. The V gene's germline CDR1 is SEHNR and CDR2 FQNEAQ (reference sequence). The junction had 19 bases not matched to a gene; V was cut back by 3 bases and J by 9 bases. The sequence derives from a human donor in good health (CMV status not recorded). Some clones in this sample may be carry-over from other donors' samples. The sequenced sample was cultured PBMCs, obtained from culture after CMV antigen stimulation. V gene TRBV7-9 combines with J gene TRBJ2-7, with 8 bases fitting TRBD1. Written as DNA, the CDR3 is TGTGCCAGCAGCTTTAACAGGGGGAAGCGGGCAAAATCCGGGCAGTACTTC. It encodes CASSFNRGKRAKSGQYF.